This T cell receptor beta chain was obtained from a study of blood T cell repertoires in COVID-19. The data were produced by immunoSEQ multiplex PCR, yet TCRdb's version contains in-frame clones alone and is incomplete. Of 400,000 to 450,000 clones in the sample, less than 95% were seen once. Material: PBMCs or T cells enriched from blood (not recorded which). The receptor's source is a man aged 18 to 35 who had recovered from COVID-19.

The CDR3 nucleotides read TGTGCCAGCAGTTACGGAAAGGGACTTTCGAGGGACGAGCAGTACTTC. Protein product: CASSYGKGLSRDEQYF. This chain uses TRBV6-5 with TRBJ2-7; TRBD2 is a possible D gene (6 bases). CDR1 is MNHEY, CDR2 SVGAGI, per germline. The ends were cut back, 2 bases at V and 5 bases at J, with 19 bases in the middle. This CDR3 has 16 amino acids.